These 30 T cell receptor beta chains share one sample of origin, sequenced in a study of T cell responses to AZD1222 COVID-19 vaccine (TCRdb year 2021). The time point label, as the study defines it: baseline before first vaccination. The protocol used for the library was the immunoSEQ multiplex PCR assay. The source is immuneACCESS, and TCRdb retained only in-frame sequences with V and J called. Part of the clones is not carried over; for the studies checked, unresolved V genes explain less than half of this, and the remainder is unexplained. Within this sample are some 200,000 clones, with about 92% of them counted one time only. The ten largest clonotypes hold over 9.5% of the sample. The sequenced sample was peripheral blood, obtained on day 0 of AZD1222 vaccination. The source is an adult in good health.

The chain is built from TRBV7-2 and TRBJ1-3; the D is unclear. The germline gives CDR1 SGHTA, CDR2 FQGNSA. The CDR3 has 12 amino acids. The V gene lost 5 bases and the J gene lost 4 bases, with 6 bases spanning the gap. The CDR3 region has the DNA TGTGCCAGCAGCCTTACAGGAAACACCATATATTTT. Translated, it gives CASSLTGNTIYF.

The chain recombines TRBV10-1 with TRBJ2-1; the D is unclear. CDR3 length equals 15 residues. Trimming pared 0 bases from V and 11 bases from J, leaving 17 bases between. Germline-derived CDR1 and CDR2 are WNHNN and SYGVQD (reference sequence). CDR3 sequence reads: CASSESFGTTFKQFF. In DNA form, the CDR3 reads TGCGCCAGCAGTGAGTCGTTCGGAACAACGTTTAAGCAGTTCTTC.

The rearrangement joins TRBV28 to TRBJ1-4; D not certain. The CDR3 runs 15 residues. With 5 bases removed from V and 6 bases from J, the gap between germline ends came to 16 bases. Germline-derived CDR1 and CDR2 are MDHEN and SYDVKM. DNA of the CDR3: TGTGCCAGCAGTCCCCCCGGCTGGATGGATGAAAAACTGTTTTTT. Residues: CASSPPGWMDEKLFF.

This clone showed up just a few times. The gene calls are TRBV19 and TRBJ2-1; D is uncertain. This CDR3 region has 14 residues. Trimming removed 8 bases at V and 7 bases at J, with 18 bases between. Germline V lookup: CDR1 LNHDA, CDR2 SQIVND (reference sequence). The CDR3 nucleotides read TGTGCCAGTGGCCCGCCAGTTGTGGGGAATGAGCAGTTCTTC. This encodes CASGPPVVGNEQFF.

The chain uses TRBV7-2 and TRBJ2-2; no firm D call. This CDR3 spans 16 amino acids. With 4 bases removed from V and 4 bases from J, the gap between germline ends came to 16 bases. Germline CDR1 reads SGHTA; CDR2 reads FQGNSA. As DNA, the CDR3 is TGTGCCAGCAGCTATAGCCCGGGTCGAACCACCGGGGAGCTGTTTTTT. Protein product: CASSYSPGRTTGELFF.

CDR3 sequence: CASSLVTVYGYTF. The DNA of the CDR3 is TGTGCCAGCAGCTTGGTCACGGTCTATGGCTACACCTTC. The rearrangement links TRBV5-5 to TRBJ1-2, with D uncertain. V was trimmed by 0 bases and J by 4 bases, leaving 7 bases between them. CDR3 length: 13 residues. The germline V gene encodes CDR1 SGHKS and CDR2 YYEKEE (reference sequence).

The chain carries TRBV18 and TRBJ2-6, with 7 bases aligning to TRBD1. Germline CDR1 and CDR2: KGHSH and LQKENI. J lost 4 bases, V lost 5 bases, and 11 bases had no gene match. CDR3 length equals 17 residues. The CDR3 sequence: CASSTRTGSGGANVLTF. CDR3 nucleotide sequence: TGTGCCAGCTCAACCCGGACAGGTTCTGGGGGGGCCAACGTCCTGACTTTC.

The rearrangement links TRBV5-1 to TRBJ2-1, with D possibly being TRBD1 (5 bases). The V gene's germline CDR1 is SGHRS and CDR2 YFSETQ. Trimming took off 1 base at V and 6 bases at J, with 14 bases between the two ends. This CDR3 has 15 amino acids. Here the CDR3 DNA reads TGCGCCAGCAGCTTGCCGCAGGGTCTTGGCAATGAGCAGTTCTTC. Protein: CASSLPQGLGNEQFF.

V is TRBV5-1 and J is TRBJ1-1; D remains ambiguous. The length of the CDR3 is 15 residues. Germline V gives CDR1 SGHRS, CDR2 YFSETQ. The V gene lost 0 bases and the J gene lost 5 bases, with 14 bases spanning the gap. In nucleotides, the CDR3 is TGCGCCAGCAGCTTGGTGGCGGGTGTCAGAACTGAAGCTTTCTTT. Its translation: CASSLVAGVRTEAFF.

This rearrangement joins TRBV6-5 to TRBJ1-2, with TRBD1 as a possible D gene (5 bases). Trimming cost V 9 bases and J 3 bases, with 14 bases left between them. The germline CDR1 and CDR2 sequences are MNHEY and SVGAGI. The CDR3 loop spans 13 amino acids. The CDR3 DNA sequence: TGTGCCAGTATCACAGGAAAGGACTATGGCTACACCTTC. Protein: CASITGKDYGYTF.

This chain joins TRBV28 and TRBJ1-6, with unresolved D. Trimming removed 3 bases at V and 9 bases at J, with 9 bases between. Germline-derived CDR1 and CDR2 are MDHEN and SYDVKM. The CDR3 covers 13 residues. The CDR3 loop is CASSFLRPSPLHF. The CDR3 coding sequence is TGTGCCAGCAGTTTTTTACGGCCTTCACCCCTCCACTTT.

The chain links TRBV28 to TRBJ1-3, with D perhaps matching TRBD1 (5 bases). Germline-derived CDR1 and CDR2 are MDHEN and SYDVKM. This CDR3 is built from 13 residues. With 3 bases removed from V and 4 bases from J, the gap between germline ends came to 7 bases. The DNA for the CDR3 is TGTGCCAGCAGTTTCGGGACCGGAAACACCATATATTTT. It codes for CASSFGTGNTIYF.

The rearrangement uses TRBV6-5 and TRBJ1-3; a possible D gene is TRBD1 (6 bases). The V end lost 1 base, the J end lost 2 bases, and 9 bases lay between the germline ends. CDR3 length equals 15 residues. CDR1 is MNHEY and CDR2 is SVGAGI in the germline V gene. CDR3 bases: TGTGCCAGCAGTTACTTGACAGGACCTGGAAACACCATATATTTT. The encoded protein is CASSYLTGPGNTIYF.

The count of this clone is one. The chain carries TRBV12-5 and TRBJ1-1; D uncertain. CDR1 is LGHNT and CDR2 is FRNRAP in the germline V gene. Trimming removed 6 bases at V and 3 bases at J, with 5 bases between. The CDR3 is made up of 11 amino acids. The CDR3 protein is CASGTDTEAFF. The CDR3 DNA is TGTGCTAGTGGGACGGACACTGAAGCTTTCTTT.

The chain joins TRBV6-1 to TRBJ1-1; D is unclear. This CDR3 contains 15 residues. CDR1 and CDR2 from the germline V gene are MNHNS and SASEGT. V was shortened by 3 bases and J by 4 bases, with 15 bases between the two germline ends. CDR3 sequence reads: CASSEWLTLGTEAFF. The CDR3 DNA reads as TGTGCCAGCAGTGAGTGGTTGACTTTGGGCACTGAAGCTTTCTTT.

The chain joins TRBV5-4 to TRBJ2-5, with 8 bases that match TRBD2. The CDR3 has 15 residues. The trim removed 4 bases at V and 4 bases at J, leaving 9 bases unmatched. Germline loops: CDR1 SGHNT, CDR2 YYREEE (reference sequence). The CDR3 sequence: CASSPIAGGGETQYF. CDR3 coding DNA: TGTGCCAGCAGCCCTATTGCGGGGGGAGGAGAGACCCAGTACTTC.

V is TRBV5-6 and J is TRBJ1-5, with D unresolved. V dropped 2 bases and J dropped 4 bases, with 10 bases sitting between them. The CDR3 has 14 residues. Germline assignment: CDR1 SGHDT and CDR2 YYEEEE. The CDR3 DNA is TGTGCCAGCAGCTTCAGCCGATCGAATCAGCCCCAGCATTTT. Translating it yields CASSFSRSNQPQHF. Full variable domain (rest looked up from reference TRBV5-6 and TRBJ1-5): DAGVTQSPTHLIKTRGQQVTLRCSPKSGHDTVSWYQQALGQGPQFIFQYYEEEERQRGNFPDRFSGHQFPNYSSELNVNALLLGDSALYLCASSFSRSNQPQHFGDGTRLSIL.

The chain joins TRBV10-2 to TRBJ2-1, with 8 bases matching TRBD1. The CDR3 loop spans 15 amino acids. Germline trimming cut 6 bases from V and 4 bases from J; bases unmatched to any gene: 8. The germline V gene has CDR1 WSHSY and CDR2 SAAADI. The CDR3 reads CASRPGQELYNEQFF. The DNA for the CDR3 is TGCGCCAGCAGACCGGGACAGGAACTATACAATGAGCAGTTCTTC.

The genes are TRBV4-1 and TRBJ2-2; 8 bases map to TRBD2. The germline gives CDR1 MGHRA, CDR2 YSYEKL. After removal of 3 bases from V and 4 bases from J, the junction contained 10 bases not matched to a gene. The CDR3 contains 17 residues. The CDR3 spells CASSHSLARGGTGELFF. The DNA of the CDR3 is TGCGCCAGCAGCCACAGCCTGGCCCGGGGGGGCACCGGGGAGCTGTTTTTT.

The V call is TRBV7-2, the J call TRBJ1-6; D is unclear. Trimming pared 5 bases from V and 7 bases from J, leaving 9 bases between. This CDR3 is built from 13 residues. The germline V gene has CDR1 SGHTA and CDR2 FQGNSA. The CDR3 protein is CASSLSMNSPLHF. The CDR3 DNA follows: TGTGCCAGCAGCCTTAGCATGAATTCACCCCTCCACTTT.

This clone was picked up one time. The rearrangement uses TRBV18 and TRBJ1-4, with D unresolved. The germline V and J ends were trimmed by 4 bases and 0 bases, with 15 bases remaining between them. This CDR3 region has 17 residues. From germline, CDR1 is KGHSH and CDR2 LQKENI. CDR3 amino acids: CASSRRQSHATNEKLFF. The CDR3 coding sequence is TGTGCCAGCTCACGAAGGCAGTCCCATGCAACTAATGAAAAACTGTTTTTT.

The chain is built from TRBV19 and TRBJ2-1, with unresolved D. This CDR3 is built from 13 residues. Per germline, CDR1 LNHDA and CDR2 SQIVND (reference sequence). Trimming removed 5 bases from V and 7 bases from J, with 12 bases in between. This CDR3 is CASSAVIGNEQFF. The CDR3, as DNA: TGTGCCAGTAGTGCCGTTATTGGGAATGAGCAGTTCTTC.

The chain recombines TRBV7-3 with TRBJ2-7; no reliable D call. CDR3 size: 19 residues. CDR1 and CDR2 from the germline V gene are SGHTA and FQGTGA. The V gene lost 1 base and the J gene lost 0 bases, with 22 bases spanning the gap. The CDR3 DNA reads as TGTGCCAGCAGCTTAAATTTTCCGGGTGGGGTCCCAAGCTCCTACGAGCAGTACGTC. Its protein is CASSLNFPGGVPSSYEQYV.

V is TRBV7-2 and J is TRBJ1-3, with 7 bases lining up with TRBD1. The J segment lost 1 base and the V segment lost 2 bases, leaving 11 bases of the junction unmatched. Germline V gene lookup returns CDR1 SGHTA and CDR2 FQGNSA. The CDR3 runs to 18 residues. CDR3 protein: CASSLRLTGTLSGNTIYF. CDR3 sequence (DNA): TGTGCCAGCAGCTTACGGTTGACAGGGACCCTATCTGGAAACACCATATATTTT.

CDR3 nucleotide sequence: TGTGCCAGCAGGGACGCTCCGAACAATGAGCAGTTCTTC. Its protein is CASRDAPNNEQFF. This chain uses TRBV12-3 or TRBV12-4 with TRBJ2-1; unclear D gene. There are 13 residues in the CDR3. V lost 6 bases and J 5 bases, leaving 11 bases between the germline ends.

The chain combines TRBV1 with TRBJ2-7. TRBV1 is deemed a pseudogene. The CDR3 length is 10 residues. The CDR3 DNA is TGCACCAGCAGCCATTGCGAGCAGTACGTC. Translating gives CTSSHCEQYV.

The chain combines TRBV10-2 with TRBJ2-3; D call uncertain. The CDR3 runs to 14 residues. Trimming left V 8 bases short and J 0 bases short, with 12 bases between. Per germline, CDR1 WSHSY and CDR2 SAAADI. The CDR3 sequence: CASLRAGSTDTQYF. CDR3 coding DNA: TGCGCCAGCCTCCGGGCCGGGAGCACAGATACGCAGTATTTT.

This rearrangement joins TRBV7-2 to TRBJ2-5; D is uncertain. Trimming removed 5 bases at V and 7 bases at J, with 17 bases between. The CDR3 consists of 14 residues. The germline V gene encodes CDR1 SGHTA and CDR2 FQGNSA. CDR3 sequence: CASSPRPTSVTQYF. As DNA, the CDR3 is TGTGCCAGCAGCCCCCGGCCGACTTCAGTGACCCAGTACTTC.

The chain combines TRBV11-2 with TRBJ2-3, with D maybe TRBD2 (6 bases). This CDR3 comprises 16 residues. Germline V gene sequence: CDR1 SGHAT, CDR2 FQNNGV. Trimming cost V 6 bases and J 3 bases, with 19 bases left between them. DNA of the CDR3: TGTGCCAGCAGTCCCATGGGGGGTTTCAGTACAGATACGCAGTATTTT. It codes for CASSPMGGFSTDTQYF. Supplemented by reference TRBV11-2 and TRBJ2-3, the full variable domain reads EAGVAQSPRYKIIEKRQSVAFWCNPISGHATLYWYQQILGQGPKLLIQFQNNGVVDDSQLPKDRFSAERLKGVDSTLKIQPAKLEDSAVYLCASSPMGGFSTDTQYFGPGTRLTVL.

The gene calls are TRBV30 and TRBJ1-2; TRBD1 might be the D (6 bases). The CDR3 has 13 amino acids. V lost 8 bases, J lost 4 bases, and 17 bases lay in between. Germline-derived CDR1 and CDR2 are GTSNPN and SVGIG (reference sequence). The CDR3 region has the DNA TGTGCCGCCCCCCGGGGGCCCACCTATGGCTACACCTTC. Translating gives CAAPRGPTYGYTF.